Each of the 25 T cell receptor beta chains below was sequenced from the same sample in a study of shared clonotypes between healthy human individuals. TCRdb keeps only in-frame clones here, not all; method: immunoSEQ multiplex PCR. The repertoire holds 2 million to 3 million clones, with 93% as singletons. Source material: naive CD4+ T cells from PBMCs. The subset here: CD45RA+ positively selected. The receptors derive from a man younger than 30 in good health. Some clones in this sample may be carry-over from other donors' samples.

V usage is TRBV27 and J usage is TRBJ2-1, with 9 positions matching TRBD2. Trimming removed 1 base from V and 1 base from J; junction bases left unmatched: 5. Germline assignment: CDR1 MNHEY and CDR2 SMNVEV (reference sequence). The CDR3 runs 17 residues. The CDR3 region has the DNA TGTGCCAGCAGTTTATGGAAGACTAGCGGTTCCTACAATGAGCAGTTCTTC. The encoded protein is CASSLWKTSGSYNEQFF.

This rearrangement joins TRBV7-3 to TRBJ2-7; no clear D gene. CDR1 and CDR2 (germline): SGHTA, FQGTGA. This CDR3 region has 13 residues. The V gene lost 2 bases and the J gene lost 3 bases, with 8 bases spanning the gap. For the CDR3, the DNA is TGTGCCAGCAGCTTAGTTCCTAGCTACGAGCAGTACTTC. Its protein is CASSLVPSYEQYF.

The V and J genes are TRBV5-1 and TRBJ1-2, with 10 bases that match TRBD1. V was clipped by 4 bases and J by 7 bases; unmatched bases: 7. The germline V gene encodes CDR1 SGHRS and CDR2 YFSETQ. There are 14 residues in the CDR3. The CDR3, as DNA: TGCGCCAGCAGCCCTGGGACAGGGGCGGGTGGCTACACCTTC. Encoded protein: CASSPGTGAGGYTF.

This chain's CDR3 is CASSFYGRTDTQYF. CDR3 coding DNA: TGTGCCAGCAGTTTTTATGGCCGCACAGATACGCAGTATTTT. V usage is TRBV28 and J usage is TRBJ2-3; D unresolved. Looked up from germline, CDR1 is MDHEN and CDR2 is SYDVKM. The V end lost 3 bases, the J end lost 1 base, and 8 bases lay between the germline ends. The CDR3 is made up of 14 amino acids.

V is TRBV6-6 and J is TRBJ2-7; no clear D. Germline loops: CDR1 MNHNY, CDR2 SVGAGI (reference sequence). The CDR3 contains 15 residues. V lost 5 bases, J lost 1 base, and 15 bases lay in between. The CDR3 coding sequence is TGTGCCAGCAGTACCGACCTATCCAGGTCCTACGAGCAGTACTTC. This translates into CASSTDLSRSYEQYF.

The V call is TRBV6-4, the J call TRBJ2-7; maybe TRBD1 (5 bases). The CDR3 has 14 amino acids. V was trimmed by 10 bases and J by 6 bases, leaving 22 bases between them. Germline V CDR1 and CDR2: MRHNA, SNTAGT. CDR3 DNA sequence: TGTGCCACCAGGGTGTCACACTATTCGGGCGAGCAGTACTTC. Translation gives CATRVSHYSGEQYF.

The chain joins TRBV29-1 to TRBJ2-7; unclear D gene. V lost 5 bases, J lost 0 bases, and 8 bases lay in between. Per germline, CDR1 SQVTM and CDR2 ANQGSEA. CDR3 length: 12 residues. For the CDR3, the DNA is TGCAGCGTTACAGTCGACTCCTACGAGCAGTACTTC. Translated, it gives CSVTVDSYEQYF.

This chain joins TRBV10-2 and TRBJ2-7; 8 bases are shared with TRBD1. In germline, CDR1 is WSHSY, CDR2 SAAADI. The ends lost 2 bases at V and 6 bases at J; junction bases unmatched: 15. This CDR3 has 17 residues. The chain's CDR3 is CASSERPGQGFLGEQYF. The CDR3 DNA reads TGCGCCAGCAGTGAGAGACCCGGACAGGGCTTTCTGGGCGAGCAGTACTTC.

The chain has TRBV5-1 and TRBJ2-5, with a weak D call TRBD2 (6 bases). V lost 4 bases to trimming and J lost 1 base, with 14 bases between them. This CDR3 comprises 15 residues. Germline CDR1 reads SGHRS; CDR2 reads YFSETQ. The CDR3 sequence is CASSPGLRLQETQYF. The CDR3 bases are TGCGCCAGCAGCCCGGGACTGCGACTCCAAGAGACCCAGTACTTC.

This chain uses TRBV28 with TRBJ2-7; D not resolved. The V end was cut by 3 bases, the J end by 2 bases, with 11 bases between. This CDR3 is built from 14 residues. Germline values: CDR1 MDHEN, CDR2 SYDVKM. The CDR3 here is CASSFAELPYEQYF. The DNA of the CDR3 is TGTGCCAGCAGTTTTGCAGAGCTCCCCTACGAGCAGTACTTC.

The CDR3 sequence: CASEGNTEAFF. The CDR3 nucleotides read TGTGCCAGTGAGGGCAACACTGAAGCTTTCTTT. The V gene is TRBV19, the J gene TRBJ1-1; D remains ambiguous. V gave up 8 bases and J gave up 2 bases, with 6 bases separating them. CDR1 LNHDA and CDR2 SQIVND come from the germline V gene (reference sequence). This CDR3 is built from 11 residues. Complete variable domain (other parts from reference TRBV19 and TRBJ1-1): DGGITQSPKYLFRKEGQNVTLSCEQNLNHDAMYWYRQDPGQGLRLIYYSQIVNDFQKGDIAEGYSVSREKKESFPLTVTSAQKNPTAFYLCASEGNTEAFFGQGTRLTVV.

Comment on this clone: This same CDR3 is encoded by further DNA sequences in the sample. This chain uses TRBV19 with TRBJ2-2; D ambiguous. Germline V gene lookup returns CDR1 LNHDA and CDR2 SQIVND (reference sequence). The CDR3 is 14 amino acids. Deletions cut 3 bases from V and 3 bases from J, with 8 bases between. The CDR3 loop is CASSMGRDTGELFF. DNA for the CDR3: TGTGCCAGTAGTATGGGTCGCGACACCGGGGAGCTGTTTTTT.

The chain uses TRBV9 and TRBJ1-1, with D perhaps TRBD1 (5 bases). The V end lost 0 bases, the J end lost 7 bases, and 10 bases lay between the germline ends. Germline V gives CDR1 SGDLS, CDR2 YYNGEE. The CDR3 covers 13 residues. The CDR3 DNA follows: TGTGCCAGCAGCGTAGCAGGGAGTAGTGAAGCTTTCTTT. It specifies CASSVAGSSEAFF.

The chain carries TRBV27 and TRBJ1-5, with D maybe TRBD1 (5 bases). Trimming left V 1 base short and J 4 bases short, with 14 bases between. CDR1 is MNHEY and CDR2 is SMNVEV in the germline V gene (reference sequence). CDR3 length: 16 residues. CDR3 sequence (DNA): TGTGCCAGCAGTTTATTCGGACAACCTAGAAATCAGCCCCAGCATTTT. Residues: CASSLFGQPRNQPQHF.

This chain joins TRBV5-1 and TRBJ1-1; 12 positions match TRBD1. V lost 5 bases, J lost 8 bases, and 16 bases stayed unmatched. CDR3 length: 17 residues. The V gene's germline CDR1 is SGHRS and CDR2 YFSETQ. The CDR3 DNA follows: TGCGCCAGCAGACAACCCCCGGGGACAGGGGGCCCATTAGAAGCTTTCTTT. This sequence encodes CASRQPPGTGGPLEAFF.

The chain has TRBV4-1 and TRBJ1-2; 7 positions agree with TRBD1. The CDR3 totals 17 residues. Per germline, CDR1 MGHRA and CDR2 YSYEKL. After removal of 0 bases from V and 8 bases from J, the junction contained 15 bases not matched to a gene. CDR3 in amino acids: CASSQDLTGQRRTGYTF. In DNA form, the CDR3 reads TGCGCCAGCAGCCAAGATTTGACGGGACAGCGCCGGACGGGCTACACCTTC.

The genes are TRBV7-9 and TRBJ2-2, with D unresolved. V dropped 7 bases and J dropped 8 bases, with 8 bases sitting between them. The CDR3 sequence is 11 residues long. Germline V gene data show CDR1 as SEHNR and CDR2 as FQNEAQ (reference sequence). For the CDR3, the DNA is TGTGCCAGCACCATCGGGGGGGAGCTGTTTTTT. Translated, it gives CASTIGGELFF.

V is TRBV28 and J is TRBJ1-4; 8 positions agree with TRBD1. This CDR3 is built from 15 residues. The germline gives CDR1 MDHEN, CDR2 SYDVKM. V lost 3 bases and J lost 4; bases outside the gene matches: 4. The CDR3 loop reads CASSFLDRVNEKLFF. The CDR3 DNA is TGTGCCAGCAGTTTCCTGGACAGGGTTAATGAAAAACTGTTTTTT. The complete variable domain, with remaining parts taken from reference TRBV28 and TRBJ1-4, reads DVKVTQSSRYLVKRTGEKVFLECVQDMDHENMFWYRQDPGLGLRLIYFSYDVKMKEKGDIPEGYSVSREKKERFSLILESASTNQTSMYLCASSFLDRVNEKLFFGSGTQLSVL.

The genes are TRBV7-8 and TRBJ1-4; 12 bases are a match to TRBD1. This CDR3 comprises 18 residues. Looked up from germline, CDR1 is SGHVS and CDR2 is FQNEAQ. The trim removed 5 bases at V and 8 bases at J, leaving 15 bases unmatched. The CDR3 DNA reads TGTGCCAGCAGCCTATCCTCCGGGACAGGGGGCGTATTCGAAAAACTGTTTTTT. Its translation: CASSLSSGTGGVFEKLFF.

The count of this clone is one. This chain connects TRBV4-1 to TRBJ2-1, with 7 bases fitting TRBD1. The length of the CDR3 is 16 residues. V trimming: 4 bases; J trimming: 10 bases; junction bases outside the gene matches: 16. CDR1 and CDR2 from the germline V gene are MGHRA and YSYEKL. This CDR3 reads CASSRTTRGLPGEQFF. The CDR3 region has the DNA TGCGCCAGCAGCCGAACGACAAGGGGGCTCCCGGGGGAGCAGTTCTTC.

The rearrangement uses TRBV7-2 and TRBJ1-3; D remains unclear. The CDR3 consists of 12 residues. Trimming left V 3 bases short and J 5 bases short, with 5 bases between. The germline CDR1 and CDR2 sequences are SGHTA and FQGNSA. DNA for the CDR3: TGTGCCAGCAGCTTTCCCCGAAACACCATATATTTT. This gives the protein CASSFPRNTIYF.

The chain has TRBV6-6 and TRBJ2-7, with D perhaps matching TRBD1 (6 bases). In germline, CDR1 is MNHNY, CDR2 SVGAGI (reference sequence). This CDR3 spans 14 amino acids. The V and J ends lost 5 bases and 5 bases respectively, with 16 bases between them. The CDR3 nucleotides are TGTGCCAGCAGTGACCAAATTACAGGGAACGAGCAGTACTTC. Its translation: CASSDQITGNEQYF.

This chain connects TRBV6-6 to TRBJ2-6; no clear D. Trimming took 6 bases from V and 4 from J, leaving 13 bases between them. CDR3 length: 15 amino acids. Per the germline V gene, CDR1 is MNHNY and CDR2 is SVGAGI (reference sequence). The CDR3 region has the DNA TGTGCCAGCAGCCCCGCCGGCCCCGGGGCCAACGTCCTGACTTTC. Translating it yields CASSPAGPGANVLTF.

The CDR3 is CASSFALASDTGELFF. In DNA form, the CDR3 reads TGCGCCAGCAGCTTTGCCCTGGCTAGCGACACCGGGGAGCTGTTTTTT. The gene calls are TRBV5-1 and TRBJ2-2; a possible D gene is TRBD2 (6 bases). V shed 2 bases and J shed 3 bases, with 14 bases lying between them. The V gene's germline CDR1 is SGHRS and CDR2 YFSETQ. This CDR3 comprises 16 residues.

Worth noting for this clone: One junction end disagrees with the germline gene, perhaps due to a read error. J is TRBJ2-7 and V is TRBV5-1; TRBD1 matches 10 bases. The CDR3 sequence is 13 residues long. In germline, CDR1 is SGHRS, CDR2 YFSETQ. The CDR3 region is CASDPGTGDEQYF. As DNA, the CDR3 is TGTGCCAGCGATCCGGGGACAGGGGACGAGCAGTACTTC.